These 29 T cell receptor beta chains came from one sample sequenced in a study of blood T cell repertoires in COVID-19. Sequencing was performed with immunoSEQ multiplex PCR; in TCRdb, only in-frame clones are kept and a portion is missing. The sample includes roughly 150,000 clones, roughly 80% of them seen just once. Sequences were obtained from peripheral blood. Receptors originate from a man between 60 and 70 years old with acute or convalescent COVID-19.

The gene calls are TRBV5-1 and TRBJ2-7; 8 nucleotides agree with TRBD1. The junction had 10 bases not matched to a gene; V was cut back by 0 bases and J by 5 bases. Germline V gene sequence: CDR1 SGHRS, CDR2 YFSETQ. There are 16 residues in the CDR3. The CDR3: CASSLGAGGGSNEQYF. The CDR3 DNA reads TGCGCCAGCAGCTTGGGCGCAGGGGGCGGATCAAACGAGCAGTACTTC.

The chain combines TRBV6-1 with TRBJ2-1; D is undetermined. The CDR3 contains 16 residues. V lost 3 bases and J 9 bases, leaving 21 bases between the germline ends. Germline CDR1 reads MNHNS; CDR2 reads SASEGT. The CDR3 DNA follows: TGTGCCAGCAGTGAGGCGGCAGCTCGGAATACGGGTGAGCAGTTCTTC. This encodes CASSEAAARNTGEQFF.

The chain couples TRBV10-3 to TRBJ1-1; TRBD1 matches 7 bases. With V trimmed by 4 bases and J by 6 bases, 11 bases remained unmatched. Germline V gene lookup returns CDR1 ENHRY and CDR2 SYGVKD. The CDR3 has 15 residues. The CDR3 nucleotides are TGTGCCATCAGTGGCACAGGGGTTAGTTTGTCTGAAGCTTTCTTT. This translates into CAISGTGVSLSEAFF.

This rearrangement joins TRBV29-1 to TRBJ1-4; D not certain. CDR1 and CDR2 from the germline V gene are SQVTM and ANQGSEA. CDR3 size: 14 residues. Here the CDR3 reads CTQISGSTNEKLFF. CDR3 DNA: TGCACCCAAATTTCGGGATCAACTAATGAAAAACTGTTTTTT. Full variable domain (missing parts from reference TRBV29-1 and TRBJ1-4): SAVISQKPSRDICQRGTSLTIQCQVDSQVTMMFWYRQQPGQSLTLIATANQGSEATYESGFVIDKFPISRPNLTFSTLTVSNMSPEDSSIYLCTQISGSTNEKLFFGSGTQLSVL.

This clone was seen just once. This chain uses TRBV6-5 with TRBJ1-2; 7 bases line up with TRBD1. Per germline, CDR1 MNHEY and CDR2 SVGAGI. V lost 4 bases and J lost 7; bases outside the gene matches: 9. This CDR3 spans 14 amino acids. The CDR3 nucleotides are TGTGCCAGCAGTTTCGACAGGGTTGGGTTTGGCTACACCTTC. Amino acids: CASSFDRVGFGYTF.

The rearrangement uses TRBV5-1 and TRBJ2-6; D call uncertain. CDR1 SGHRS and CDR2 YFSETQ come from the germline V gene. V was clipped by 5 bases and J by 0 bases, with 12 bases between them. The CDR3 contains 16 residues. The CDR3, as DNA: TGCGCCAGCAGTCTGAAACGGTCCTCTGGGGCCAACGTCCTGACTTTC. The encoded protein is CASSLKRSSGANVLTF. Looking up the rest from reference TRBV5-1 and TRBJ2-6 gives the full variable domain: KAGVTQTPRYLIKTRGQQVTLSCSPISGHRSVSWYQQTPGQGLQFLFEYFSETQRNKGNFPGRFSGRQFSNSRSEMNVSTLELGDSALYLCASSLKRSSGANVLTFGAGSRLTVL.

This CDR3 reads CASSWGLNTYEQFF. As DNA, the CDR3 is TGTGCCAGCAGCTGGGGCCTGAATACGTATGAGCAGTTCTTC. The genes are TRBV7-3 and TRBJ2-1, with TRBD1 as a possible D gene (5 bases). V was trimmed by 4 bases and J by 8 bases, leaving 15 bases between them. Germline V gene lookup returns CDR1 SGHTA and CDR2 FQGTGA. The CDR3 sequence is 14 residues long.

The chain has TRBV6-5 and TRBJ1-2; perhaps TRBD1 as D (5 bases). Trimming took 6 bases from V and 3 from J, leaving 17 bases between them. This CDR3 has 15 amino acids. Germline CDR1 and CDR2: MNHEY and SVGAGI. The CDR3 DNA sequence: TGTGCCAGCAGCGAGACCATCGTGGGGCACTATGGCTACACCTTC. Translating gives CASSETIVGHYGYTF.

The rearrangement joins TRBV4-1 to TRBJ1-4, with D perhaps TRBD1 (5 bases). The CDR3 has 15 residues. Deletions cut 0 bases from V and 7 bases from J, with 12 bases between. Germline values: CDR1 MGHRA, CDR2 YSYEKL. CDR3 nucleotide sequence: TGCGCCAGCAGCCAAGACCGTGCCGGGGGTGAAAAACTGTTTTTT. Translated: CASSQDRAGGEKLFF.

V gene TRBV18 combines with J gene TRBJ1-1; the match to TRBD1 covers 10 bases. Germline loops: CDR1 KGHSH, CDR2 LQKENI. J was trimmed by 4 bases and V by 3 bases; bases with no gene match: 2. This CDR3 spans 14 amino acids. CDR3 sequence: CASSPWDRGTEAFF. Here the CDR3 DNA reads TGTGCCAGCTCACCGTGGGACAGGGGCACTGAAGCTTTCTTT.

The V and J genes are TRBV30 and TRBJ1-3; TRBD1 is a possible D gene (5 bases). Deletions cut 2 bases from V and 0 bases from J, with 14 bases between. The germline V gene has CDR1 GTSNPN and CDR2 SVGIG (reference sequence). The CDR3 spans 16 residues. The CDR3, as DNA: TGTGCCTGGAGTAACCTAGCGGGGGGCTCTGGAAACACCATATATTTT. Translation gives CAWSNLAGGSGNTIYF.

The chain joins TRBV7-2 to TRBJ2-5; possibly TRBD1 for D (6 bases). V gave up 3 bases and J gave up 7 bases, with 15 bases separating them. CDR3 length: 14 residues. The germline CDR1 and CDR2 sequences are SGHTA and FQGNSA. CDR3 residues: CASSLDSGPGTQYF. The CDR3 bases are TGTGCCAGCAGCTTGGACAGCGGACCCGGGACCCAGTACTTC.

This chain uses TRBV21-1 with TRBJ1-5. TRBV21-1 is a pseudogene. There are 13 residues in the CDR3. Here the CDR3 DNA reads TGTGCCAGCAGCACCCCCTTCAATCAGCCCCAGCATTTT. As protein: CASSTPFNQPQHF.

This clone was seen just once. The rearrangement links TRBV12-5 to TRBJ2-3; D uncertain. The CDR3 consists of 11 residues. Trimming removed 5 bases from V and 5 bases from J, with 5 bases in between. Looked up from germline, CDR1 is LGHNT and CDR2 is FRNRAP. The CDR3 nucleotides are TGTGCTAGTGGTATTCGAGATACGCAGTATTTT. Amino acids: CASGIRDTQYF.

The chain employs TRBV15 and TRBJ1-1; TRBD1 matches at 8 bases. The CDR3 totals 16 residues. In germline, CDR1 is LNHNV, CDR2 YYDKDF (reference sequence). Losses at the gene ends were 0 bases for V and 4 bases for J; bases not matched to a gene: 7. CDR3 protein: CATSRDNGRGPTEAFF. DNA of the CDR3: TGTGCCACCAGCAGAGATAACGGCAGGGGGCCCACTGAAGCTTTCTTT.

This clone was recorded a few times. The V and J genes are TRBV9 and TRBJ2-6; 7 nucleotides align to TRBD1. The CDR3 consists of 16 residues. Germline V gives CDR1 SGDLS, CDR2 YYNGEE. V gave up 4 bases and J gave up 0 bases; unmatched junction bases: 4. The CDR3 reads CASSSDRSSGANVLTF. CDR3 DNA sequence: TGTGCCAGCAGCTCGGACAGGAGCTCTGGGGCCAACGTCCTGACTTTC.

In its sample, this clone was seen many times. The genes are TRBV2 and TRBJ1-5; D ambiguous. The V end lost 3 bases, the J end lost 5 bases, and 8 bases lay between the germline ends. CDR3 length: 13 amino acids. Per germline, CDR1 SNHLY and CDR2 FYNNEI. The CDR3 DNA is TGTGCCAGCAGTGAGTCCAGTTATCAGCCCCAGCATTTT. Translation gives CASSESSYQPQHF. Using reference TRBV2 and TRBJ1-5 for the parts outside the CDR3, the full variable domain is EPEVTQTPSHQVTQMGQEVILRCVPISNHLYFYWYRQILGQKVEFLVSFYNNEISEKSEIFDDQFSVERPDGSNFTLKIRSTKLEDSAMYFCASSESSYQPQHFGDGTRLSIL.

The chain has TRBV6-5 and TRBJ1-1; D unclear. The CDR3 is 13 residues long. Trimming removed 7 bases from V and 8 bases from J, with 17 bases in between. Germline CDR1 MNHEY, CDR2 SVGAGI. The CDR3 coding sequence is TGTGCCAGCACCGCGGGGAGCTGGAACGAAGCTTTCTTT. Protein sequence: CASTAGSWNEAFF.

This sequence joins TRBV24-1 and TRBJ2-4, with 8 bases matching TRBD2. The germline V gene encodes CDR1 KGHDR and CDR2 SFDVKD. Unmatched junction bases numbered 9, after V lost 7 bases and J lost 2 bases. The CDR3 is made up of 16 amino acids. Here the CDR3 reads CATREFRGGSKNIQYF. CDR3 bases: TGTGCCACCAGGGAGTTCCGGGGGGGCTCCAAAAACATTCAGTACTTC.

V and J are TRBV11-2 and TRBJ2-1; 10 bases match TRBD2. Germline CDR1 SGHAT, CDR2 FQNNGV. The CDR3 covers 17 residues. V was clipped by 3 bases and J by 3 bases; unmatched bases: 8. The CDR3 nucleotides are TGTGCCAGCAGCTTTCCCAGCGGGGGGGCCCTCTACAATGAGCAGTTCTTC. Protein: CASSFPSGGALYNEQFF.

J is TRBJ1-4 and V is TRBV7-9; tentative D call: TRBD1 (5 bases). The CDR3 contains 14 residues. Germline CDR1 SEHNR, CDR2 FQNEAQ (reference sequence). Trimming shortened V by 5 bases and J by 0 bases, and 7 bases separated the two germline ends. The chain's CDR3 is CASSPRATNEKLFF. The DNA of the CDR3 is TGTGCCAGCAGCCCCAGGGCAACTAATGAAAAACTGTTTTTT.

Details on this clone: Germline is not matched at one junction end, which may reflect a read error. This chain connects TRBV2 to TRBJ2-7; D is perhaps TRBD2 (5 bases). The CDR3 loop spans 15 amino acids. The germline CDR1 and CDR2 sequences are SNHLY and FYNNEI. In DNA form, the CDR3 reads TGTGCCAGCCGTGACCCGGGATCCCGCCCTTACGAGCAGTACTTC. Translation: CASRDPGSRPYEQYF.

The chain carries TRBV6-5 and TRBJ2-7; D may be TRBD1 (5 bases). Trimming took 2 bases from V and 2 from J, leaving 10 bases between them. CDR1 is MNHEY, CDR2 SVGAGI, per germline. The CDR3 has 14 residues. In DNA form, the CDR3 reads TGTGCCAGCAGTTACAATATAGGGGCCTACGAGCAGTACTTC. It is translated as CASSYNIGAYEQYF.

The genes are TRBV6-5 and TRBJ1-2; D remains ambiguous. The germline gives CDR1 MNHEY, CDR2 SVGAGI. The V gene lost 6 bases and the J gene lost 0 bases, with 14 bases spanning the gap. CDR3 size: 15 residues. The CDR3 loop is CASRSNRNANYGYTF. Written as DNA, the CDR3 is TGTGCCAGCAGATCGAACAGAAACGCTAACTATGGCTACACCTTC.

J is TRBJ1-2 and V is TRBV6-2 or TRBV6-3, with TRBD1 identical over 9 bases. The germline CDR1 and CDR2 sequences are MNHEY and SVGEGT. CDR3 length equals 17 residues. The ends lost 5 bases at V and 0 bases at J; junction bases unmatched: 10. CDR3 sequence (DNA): TGTGCCAGCAGTCCGGACAGGGGAAGCCTTGCTAACTATGGCTACACCTTC. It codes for CASSPDRGSLANYGYTF.

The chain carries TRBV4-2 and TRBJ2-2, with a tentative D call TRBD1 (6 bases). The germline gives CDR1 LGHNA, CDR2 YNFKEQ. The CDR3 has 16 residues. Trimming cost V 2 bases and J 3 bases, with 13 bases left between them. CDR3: CASSQSAGTYTGELFF. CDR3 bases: TGTGCCAGCAGCCAAAGCGCCGGGACATACACCGGGGAGCTGTTTTTT.

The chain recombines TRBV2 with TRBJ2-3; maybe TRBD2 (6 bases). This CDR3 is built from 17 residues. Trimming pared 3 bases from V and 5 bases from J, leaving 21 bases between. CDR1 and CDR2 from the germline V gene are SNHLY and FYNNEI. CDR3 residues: CASSDTVGGGAGDTQYF. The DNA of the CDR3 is TGTGCCAGCAGTGACACCGTGGGAGGCGGGGCGGGAGATACGCAGTATTTT.

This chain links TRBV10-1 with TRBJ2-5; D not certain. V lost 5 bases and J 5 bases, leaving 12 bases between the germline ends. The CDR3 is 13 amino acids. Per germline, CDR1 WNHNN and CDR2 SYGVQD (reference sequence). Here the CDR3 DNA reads TGCGCCAGCAGTAGCAGGTTGGGTGAGACCCAGTACTTC. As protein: CASSSRLGETQYF.

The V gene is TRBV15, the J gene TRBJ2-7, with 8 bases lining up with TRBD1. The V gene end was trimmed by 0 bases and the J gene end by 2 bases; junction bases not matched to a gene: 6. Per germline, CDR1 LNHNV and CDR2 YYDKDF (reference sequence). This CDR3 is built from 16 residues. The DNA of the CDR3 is TGTGCCACCAGCAGAGAACCGGCAGGGGGCACCTACGAGCAGTACTTC. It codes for CATSREPAGGTYEQYF.